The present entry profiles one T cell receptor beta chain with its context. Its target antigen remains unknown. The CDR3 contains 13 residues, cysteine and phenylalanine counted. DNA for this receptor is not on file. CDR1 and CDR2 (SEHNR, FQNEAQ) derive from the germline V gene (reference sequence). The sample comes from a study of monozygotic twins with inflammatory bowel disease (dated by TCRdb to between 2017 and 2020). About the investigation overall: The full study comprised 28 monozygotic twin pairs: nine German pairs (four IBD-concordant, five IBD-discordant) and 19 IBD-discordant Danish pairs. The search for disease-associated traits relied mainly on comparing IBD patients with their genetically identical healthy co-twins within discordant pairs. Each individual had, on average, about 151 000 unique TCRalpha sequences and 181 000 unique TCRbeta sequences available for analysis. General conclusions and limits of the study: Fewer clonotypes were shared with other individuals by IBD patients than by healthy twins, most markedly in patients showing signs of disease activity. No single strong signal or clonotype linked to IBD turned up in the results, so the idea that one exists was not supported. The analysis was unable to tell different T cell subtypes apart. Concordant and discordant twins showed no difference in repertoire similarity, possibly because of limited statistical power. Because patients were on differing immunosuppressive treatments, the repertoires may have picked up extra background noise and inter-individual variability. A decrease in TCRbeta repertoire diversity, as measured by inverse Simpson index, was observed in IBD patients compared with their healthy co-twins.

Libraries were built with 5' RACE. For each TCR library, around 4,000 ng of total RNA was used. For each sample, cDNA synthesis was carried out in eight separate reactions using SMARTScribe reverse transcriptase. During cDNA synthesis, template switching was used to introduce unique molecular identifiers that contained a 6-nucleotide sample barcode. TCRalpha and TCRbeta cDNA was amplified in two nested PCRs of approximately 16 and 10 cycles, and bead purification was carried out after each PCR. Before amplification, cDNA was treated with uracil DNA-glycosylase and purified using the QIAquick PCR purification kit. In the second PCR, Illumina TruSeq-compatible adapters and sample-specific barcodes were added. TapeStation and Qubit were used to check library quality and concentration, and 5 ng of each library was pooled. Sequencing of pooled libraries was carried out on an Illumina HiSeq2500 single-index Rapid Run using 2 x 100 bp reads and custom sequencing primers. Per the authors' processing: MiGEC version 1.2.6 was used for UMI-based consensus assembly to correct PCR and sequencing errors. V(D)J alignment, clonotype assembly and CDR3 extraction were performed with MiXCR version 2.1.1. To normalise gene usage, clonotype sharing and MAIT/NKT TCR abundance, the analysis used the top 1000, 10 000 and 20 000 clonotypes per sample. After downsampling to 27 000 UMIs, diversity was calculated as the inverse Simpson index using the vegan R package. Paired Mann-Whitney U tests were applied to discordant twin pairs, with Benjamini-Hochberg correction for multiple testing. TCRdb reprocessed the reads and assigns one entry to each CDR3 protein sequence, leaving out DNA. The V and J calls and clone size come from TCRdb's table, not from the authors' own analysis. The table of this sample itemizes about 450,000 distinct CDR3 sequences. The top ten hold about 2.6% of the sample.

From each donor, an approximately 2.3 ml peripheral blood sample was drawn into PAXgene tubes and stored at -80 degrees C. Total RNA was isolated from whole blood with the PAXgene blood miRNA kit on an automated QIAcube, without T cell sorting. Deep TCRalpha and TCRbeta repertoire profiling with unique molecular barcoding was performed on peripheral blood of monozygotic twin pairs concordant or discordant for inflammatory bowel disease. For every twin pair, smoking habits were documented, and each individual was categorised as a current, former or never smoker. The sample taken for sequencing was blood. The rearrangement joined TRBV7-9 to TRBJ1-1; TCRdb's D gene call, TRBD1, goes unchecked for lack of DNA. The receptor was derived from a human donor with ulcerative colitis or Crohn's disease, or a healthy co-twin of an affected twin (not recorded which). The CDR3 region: CASRQQPGTEAFF.